This TCR beta chain was recorded in a study of beta chain features in type 1 diabetes. Turning to the study itself: Taken together, all samples contributed 90 million to 140 million examined sorted cells. Study results and limitations: The study found fewer insertions and more deletions at VDJ junctions in type 1 diabetes patients.

This CDR3 has 9 residues. Germline CDR1 reads DFQATT; CDR2 reads SNEGSKA (reference sequence). This clone has only a few counts. Antigen specificity is unknown. Reverse transcribing all isolated RNA meant expressed TCRB transcripts were sequenced. Around 3.57 million reads was the average for naive, central memory and regulatory T cell samples. Clones were read by immunoSEQ multiplex PCR, and TCRdb kept only the in-frame ones, dropping some. The table includes roughly 450,000 clones, more than 11% detected once. The source of this sequence is a man aged 30-40 years in good health. The V gene is TRBV20-1, the J gene TRBJ2-7, with no clear D. The sequenced material came from naive CD4+ T cells from blood. CDR3 protein: CNLCNEQYV. The CDR3 region has the DNA TGCAATCTATGCAACGAGCAGTACGTC.